The entry below gives a single T cell receptor beta chain sequence along with its context. Its cognate antigen is unknown. The repertoire was sequenced with immunoSEQ multiplex PCR; TCRdb's copy has only in-frame clones and lacks some. The data hold 20,000 to 30,000 clones, with 88% observed a single time. The entry originates in a study of OX40 agonist ivuxolimab in advanced cancers. Turning to the study itself: In this trial design, patients received ivuxolimab intravenously at 0.01 to 10 mg/kg every 2 weeks.

General study findings and limits: At 0.1 to 3.0 mg/kg, CD4+ and CD8+ blood T cells expanded clonally by week 6. Expanded clones tended on average to be more numerous among CD8+ T cells than CD4+.

This receptor was identified in an adult with an advanced solid tumor such as melanoma, head and neck, liver or kidney cancer. Sequenced material: CD4+ or CD8+ T cells sorted from blood, taken in a trial of the OX40 agonist ivuxolimab.

CDR3 nucleotide sequence: TGTGCCACCAGCAGTCACCCAGGGCAGAACACCGGGGAGCTGTTTTTT. Translated: CATSSHPGQNTGELFF. This sequence joins TRBV15 and TRBJ2-2; TRBD1 might be the D (5 bases). Trimming pared 3 bases from V and 1 base from J, leaving 12 bases between. The CDR3 is made up of 16 amino acids. Germline CDR1 and CDR2: LNHNV and YYDKDF (reference sequence). The variable domain in full, completed from reference TRBV15 and TRBJ2-2, reads DAMVIQNPRYQVTQFGKPVTLSCSQTLNHNVMYWYQQKSSQAPKLLFHYYDKDFNNEADTPDNFQSRRPNTSFCFLDIRSPGLGDTAMYLCATSSHPGQNTGELFFGEGSRLTVL.